Listed below are T cell receptor beta chains from one sample, sequenced in a study of shared clonotypes between healthy human individuals. Repertoires were generated with immunoSEQ multiplex PCR, while TCRdb's copy carries only in-frame clones and drops some. The sample yields fewer than 1.6 million clones, about 98.5% seen once. The material sequenced was naive CD4+ T cells sorted from blood. The receptors shown here come from a man aged 25-45 years in good health. CDR3s include the opening cysteine and the closing phenylalanine or tryptophan. The D gene is left open where the match is weak. Some rows have no size entry. The others give once, few or many, or a class for an expanded clone.

-	TRBV4-1	TRBD2	TRBJ2-7	TGCGCCAGCAGGCCTACTAGCGGGAGGCCCTACGAGCAGTACTTC	CASRPTSGRPYEQYF
-	TRBV5-1	-	TRBJ2-7	TGCGCCAGCAGCTGGGGCGGGGCTAGCTCCTACGAGCAGTACTTC	CASSWGGASSYEQYF
-	TRBV5-1	-	TRBJ1-4	TGCGCCAGCAGCTTGGTAACGGACGAAAAACTGTTTTTT	CASSLVTDEKLFF
-	TRBV10-1	-	TRBJ2-1	TGCGCCAGCAGTCAAGACTACAATGAGCAGTTCTTC	CASSQDYNEQFF
-	TRBV27	-	TRBJ1-4	TGTGCCAGCAGGGGCTTAGGTTCGGGAAATGAAAAACTGTTTTTT	CASRGLGSGNEKLFF
-	TRBV5-5	-	TRBJ2-6	TGTGCCAGCAGCCCGCGTGGGTATGATGGGGCCAACGTCCTGACTTTC	CASSPRGYDGANVLTF
-	TRBV6-6	-	TRBJ2-1	TGTGCCAGTCGGGTTCACTCCTACAATGAGCAGTTCTTC	CASRVHSYNEQFF
-	TRBV10-3	-	TRBJ1-5	TGTGCCATCAGTGAACAGTGGGGCAATCAGCCCCAGCATTTT	CAISEQWGNQPQHF
-	TRBV4-1	TRBD2	TRBJ2-3	TGCGCCAGCAGCCAAGATGCGATGGGACTAGGAGGATATTTT	CASSQDAMGLGGYF
-	TRBV7-2	-	TRBJ2-6	TGTGCCAGCAGTCAACAGGATCCTGGGGCCAACGTCCTGACTTTC	CASSQQDPGANVLTF
-	TRBV10-3	-	TRBJ1-2	TGTGCCATCAGTGCCAGGACGGCGACTAACTATGGCTACACCTTC	CAISARTATNYGYTF
once	TRBV14	TRBD2	TRBJ2-1	TGTGCCAGCAGCCAAGATGGGGGACTAGTCGGTAGTGAGCAGTTCTTC	CASSQDGGLVGSEQFF
-	TRBV27	TRBD1	TRBJ2-3	TGTGCCAGCAGCAAGTCCCGGACAGGAGACACAGATACGCAGTATTTT	CASSKSRTGDTDTQYF
-	TRBV29-1	TRBD2	TRBJ2-3	TGCAGCGTTGAAGGATTTAGCGGGATAAGCACAGATACGCAGTATTTT	CSVEGFSGISTDTQYF
-	TRBV6-1	-	TRBJ2-6	TGTGCCAGCAGTGAAAGGGTGAACGGTCACTCTGGGGCCAACGTCCTGACTTTC	CASSERVNGHSGANVLTF
-	TRBV25-1	TRBD1	TRBJ2-3	TGTGCCAGCAGTGTAACAGGGGGCCAGGCAGATACGCAGTATTTT	CASSVTGGQADTQYF
once	TRBV28	-	TRBJ1-2	TGTGCCAGCAGGGGTGTTCAGTATGGCTACACCTTC	CASRGVQYGYTF
-	TRBV2	TRBD1	TRBJ1-5	TGTGCCAGCAGAGAGGACAGGGGTCGCAATCAGCCCCAGCATTTT	CASREDRGRNQPQHF
-	TRBV9	-	TRBJ2-1	TGTGCCAGCAGCGTAGAAGGGGCTAGCGTGAGCGAGCAGTTCTTC	CASSVEGASVSEQFF
-	TRBV2	-	TRBJ2-3	TGTGCCAGCAGTGTCGGCGACAGGTCGAGCACAGATACGCAGTATTTT	CASSVGDRSSTDTQYF
-	TRBV27	-	TRBJ1-5	TGTGCCAGCAGCCTACTGGGGGATCAGCCCCAGCATTTT	CASSLLGDQPQHF
-	TRBV7-9	TRBD2	TRBJ2-7	TGTGCCAGCAGCCTAGCGGTTTACTCCTACGAGCAGTACTTC	CASSLAVYSYEQYF
-	TRBV5-4	TRBD2	TRBJ2-5	TGTGCCAGCAGCGGGCCGGGACTAGCGGGAAGGGGGGAGACCCAGTACTTC	CASSGPGLAGRGETQYF
-	TRBV6-5	TRBD2	TRBJ2-7	TGTGCCAGCAGTTACGCCCTAGCGGGCTACGAGCAGTACTTC	CASSYALAGYEQYF
-	TRBV27	TRBD1	TRBJ1-5	TGTGCCAGCAGTTTAAACCGGGACAGAAATCAGCCCCAGCATTTT	CASSLNRDRNQPQHF
-	TRBV7-2	TRBD2	TRBJ2-2	TGTGCCAGCAGCCCGGGACTAGCTCGTAACCCCGGGGAGCTGTTTTTT	CASSPGLARNPGELFF
once	TRBV18	-	TRBJ2-2	TGTGCCAGCTCACCCCAACAGGGTGTGGGGACCGGGGAGCTGTTTTTT	CASSPQQGVGTGELFF
-	TRBV5-6	-	TRBJ2-7	TGTGCCAGCAGCCAAAATCCGGGGCACCACGAGCAGTACTTC	CASSQNPGHHEQYF
-	TRBV6-5	-	TRBJ1-1	TGTGCCAGCAGTTACTCACCCGTGAACACTGAAGCTTTCTTT	CASSYSPVNTEAFF
-	TRBV5-1	TRBD1	TRBJ2-7	TGCGCCAGCAGCTTGAGACAGGGAACCTACGAGCAGTACTTC	CASSLRQGTYEQYF
-	TRBV5-8	TRBD1	TRBJ2-5	TGTGCCAGCAGCTCGACAGGGGGTGTAGAGACCCAGTACTTC	CASSSTGGVETQYF
-	TRBV4-1	-	TRBJ1-2	TGCGCCAGCAGCCAAGATGCAGGTCGTAACTATGGCTACACCTTC	CASSQDAGRNYGYTF
-	TRBV4-1	-	TRBJ1-1	TGCGCCAGCAGCCCCTCCGACATATGGAACACTGAAGCTTTCTTT	CASSPSDIWNTEAFF
-	TRBV10-1	-	TRBJ1-2	TGCGCCAGCAGCCCGGCAGCTAACTATGGCTACACCTTC	CASSPAANYGYTF
-	TRBV7-2	TRBD2	TRBJ2-1	TGTGCCAGCAGCTTAGAATTAGCGGGAGGCAATGAGCAGTTCTTC	CASSLELAGGNEQFF
-	TRBV28	-	TRBJ2-7	TGTGCCAGCAGGCCTCCGCTAGGGGGGCTAATCTACGAGCAGTACTTC	CASRPPLGGLIYEQYF
-	TRBV6-6	-	TRBJ1-5	TGTGCCAGCAGAAGGACTGATAATCAGCCCCAGCATTTT	CASRRTDNQPQHF
-	TRBV5-1	TRBD2	TRBJ2-3	TGCGCCAGCAGGACGGCGGGAGTGGGCACAGATACGCAGTATTTT	CASRTAGVGTDTQYF
-	TRBV25-1	TRBD1	TRBJ2-5	TGTGCCAGCAGTGATCCCGGGACAGGGTTGCGGACCCAGTACTTC	CASSDPGTGLRTQYF
-	TRBV27	TRBD1	TRBJ2-2	TGTGCCACCAAACGGCGACAGGGAAGGCCCGGGGAGCTGTTTTTT	CATKRRQGRPGELFF
-	TRBV7-7	-	TRBJ2-3	TGTGCCAAAGGGCATACGAAACGAAACAGGGCACAGGGAAGCACAGATACGCAGTATTTT	CAKGHTKRNRAQGSTDTQYF